These 15 T cell receptor beta chains originate from one sample sequenced in a study of shared clonotypes between healthy human individuals (dated by TCRdb to 2018 to 2021). Library generation was performed with the immunoSEQ multiplex PCR assay. In its TCRdb copy, this immuneACCESS table keeps in-frame sequences only and misses some clones. Where compared with another copy, unresolved V genes explain less than half of these, and the others have no known cause. The sample profile shows more than 2,000,000 clones; roughly 92% of them were found once. Jointly, the top ten make up around 0.15% of the sample. The sample taken for sequencing was naive CD4+ T cells sorted from blood. Explained via the paper, the cell subset or site label denotes: CD45RA+ positively selected. Receptors were obtained from a young man in good health.

This chain joins TRBV7-9 and TRBJ2-1; 7 bases agree with TRBD2. Trimming removed 5 bases from V and 8 bases from J; junction bases left unmatched: 15. Germline CDR1 is SEHNR and CDR2 is FQNEAQ (reference sequence). The CDR3 runs 16 residues. The CDR3 here is CASSQLKGLPWDEQFF. CDR3 nucleotides: TGTGCCAGCAGCCAACTGAAGGGACTACCTTGGGATGAGCAGTTCTTC.

V is TRBV27 and J is TRBJ2-7, with D possibly TRBD2 on 7 matching bases. The ends were cut back, 9 bases at V and 2 bases at J, with 14 bases in the middle. Germline V gives CDR1 MNHEY, CDR2 SMNVEV (reference sequence). The CDR3 has 13 amino acids. The CDR3: CASRGGGTYEQYF. CDR3 bases: TGTGCCAGTCGAGGGGGGGGCACCTACGAGCAGTACTTC.

Worth noting for this clone: Distinct nucleotide sequences in the sample also encode this CDR3. The chain joins TRBV6-5 to TRBJ1-2; D unresolved. Germline V gene data show CDR1 as MNHEY and CDR2 as SVGAGI. The CDR3 consists of 14 residues. Trimming took off 2 bases at V and 0 bases at J, with 7 bases between the two ends. The CDR3 DNA follows: TGTGCCAGCAGTTACCGGGATACTAACTATGGCTACACCTTC. It is translated as CASSYRDTNYGYTF.

The count of this clone is one. The chain carries TRBV28 and TRBJ2-7; D ambiguous. This CDR3 comprises 12 residues. CDR1 and CDR2 (germline): MDHEN, SYDVKM. Trimming cost V 7 bases and J 2 bases, with 9 bases left between them. This CDR3 is CASTAPPYEQYF. For the CDR3, the DNA is TGTGCCAGCACCGCCCCCCCCTACGAGCAGTACTTC.

The V call is TRBV19, the J call TRBJ2-7, with D possibly being TRBD1 (6 bases). Germline lookup yields CDR1 LNHDA and CDR2 SQIVND (reference sequence). V dropped 5 bases and J dropped 0 bases, with 11 bases sitting between them. This CDR3 has 14 amino acids. CDR3 region: CASSVGHFSYEQYF. CDR3 DNA: TGTGCCAGTAGTGTGGGACACTTCTCCTACGAGCAGTACTTC.

Regarding this clone: Other DNA sequences of this sample code for an identical CDR3. This chain links TRBV7-2 with TRBJ2-7, with TRBD1 matching over 7 bases. Germline V gene lookup returns CDR1 SGHTA and CDR2 FQGNSA. V gave up 5 bases and J gave up 2 bases; unmatched junction bases: 6. The CDR3 sequence is 14 residues long. CDR3: CASSSRDRTYEQYF. The CDR3 nucleotides read TGTGCCAGCAGCAGCCGGGACAGAACCTACGAGCAGTACTTC.

This chain joins TRBV6-5 and TRBJ2-1, with 9 positions matching TRBD1. CDR3 length: 14 residues. Germline V gene data show CDR1 as MNHEY and CDR2 as SVGAGI. Germline trimming cut 4 bases from V and 4 bases from J; bases unmatched to any gene: 2. The CDR3 DNA follows: TGTGCCAGCAGTTCCGGACAGGGGTACAATGAGCAGTTCTTC. Translated: CASSSGQGYNEQFF.

This clone was seen only once. Other DNA sequences within the sample encode an identical CDR3. The rearrangement links TRBV5-1 to TRBJ2-5, with 10 bases identical to TRBD1. V lost 4 bases to trimming and J lost 5 bases; unmatched junction nucleotides: 8. This CDR3 contains 15 residues. Germline loops: CDR1 SGHRS, CDR2 YFSETQ. The CDR3 DNA is TGCGCCAGCAGCCTGGGACAGGGGATGGGTGAGACCCAGTACTTC. The encoded protein is CASSLGQGMGETQYF. The variable domain in full, completed from reference TRBV5-1 and TRBJ2-5, reads KAGVTQTPRYLIKTRGQQVTLSCSPISGHRSVSWYQQTPGQGLQFLFEYFSETQRNKGNFPGRFSGRQFSNSRSEMNVSTLELGDSALYLCASSLGQGMGETQYFGPGTRLLVL.

The chain links TRBV19 to TRBJ1-1; D remains ambiguous. The V end was cut by 9 bases, the J end by 0 bases, with 14 bases between. Germline V gene sequence: CDR1 LNHDA, CDR2 SQIVND (reference sequence). The CDR3 is 14 residues long. CDR3 sequence (DNA): TGTGCCAGCACACTATCGTGGATGAACACTGAAGCTTTCTTT. This translates into CASTLSWMNTEAFF.

The V gene is TRBV27, the J gene TRBJ1-6, with 11 bases lining up with TRBD1. The CDR3 covers 14 residues. Germline V lookup: CDR1 MNHEY, CDR2 SMNVEV (reference sequence). The trim removed 6 bases at V and 11 bases at J, leaving 6 bases unmatched. CDR3 amino acids: CASRTGTGGTPLHF. CDR3 in DNA: TGTGCCAGCAGAACGGGGACAGGGGGTACACCCCTCCACTTT.

The chain couples TRBV6-1 to TRBJ1-5, with 7 bases identical to TRBD1. CDR1 MNHNS and CDR2 SASEGT come from the germline V gene. Unmatched junction bases numbered 11, after V lost 8 bases and J lost 4 bases. This CDR3 has 15 residues. The CDR3 reads CASVSGGVGNQPQHF. CDR3 nucleotides: TGTGCCAGCGTATCAGGGGGGGTCGGAAATCAGCCCCAGCATTTT.

As concerns this clone: Distinct nucleotide sequences in the sample also encode this CDR3. CDR3 protein: CASSPGTGGAYEQYF. Here the CDR3 DNA reads TGCGCCAGCAGCCCGGGGACAGGGGGGGCCTACGAGCAGTACTTC. The chain recombines TRBV5-1 with TRBJ2-7; TRBD1 agrees at 11 bases. This CDR3 spans 15 amino acids. CDR1 and CDR2 (germline): SGHRS, YFSETQ. V lost 4 bases and J lost 2; bases outside the gene matches: 5. The full variable domain, its missing parts supplied by reference TRBV5-1 and TRBJ2-7, is KAGVTQTPRYLIKTRGQQVTLSCSPISGHRSVSWYQQTPGQGLQFLFEYFSETQRNKGNFPGRFSGRQFSNSRSEMNVSTLELGDSALYLCASSPGTGGAYEQYFGPGTRLTVT.

The chain carries TRBV11-2 and TRBJ2-1, with D maybe TRBD2 (6 bases). V lost 5 bases to trimming and J lost 2 bases, with 13 bases between them. CDR3 length equals 15 residues. CDR1 and CDR2 from the germline V gene are SGHAT and FQNNGV. DNA for the CDR3: TGTGCCAGCAGCCCGGGGACTCTCCCCTACAATGAGCAGTTCTTC. Amino acid sequence: CASSPGTLPYNEQFF.

Concerning this clone: Other DNA sequences in the sample encode the same CDR3. J is TRBJ2-2 and V is TRBV19; D call uncertain. Germline-derived CDR1 and CDR2 are LNHDA and SQIVND (reference sequence). The CDR3 spans 12 residues. Trimming left V 5 bases short and J 6 bases short, with 7 bases between. As DNA, the CDR3 is TGTGCCAGTAGTTTCTTGGCCGGGGAGCTGTTTTTT. It encodes CASSFLAGELFF.

The CDR3 spells CASSVSGTSGTVYF. The CDR3, as DNA: TGTGCCAGCAGCGTTTCCGGGACTAGCGGGACGGTGTACTTC. The V call is TRBV9, the J call TRBJ2-4; 13 nucleotides align to TRBD2. The germline gives CDR1 SGDLS, CDR2 YYNGEE. This CDR3 has 14 residues. After removal of 2 bases from V and 15 bases from J, the junction contained 8 bases not matched to a gene.